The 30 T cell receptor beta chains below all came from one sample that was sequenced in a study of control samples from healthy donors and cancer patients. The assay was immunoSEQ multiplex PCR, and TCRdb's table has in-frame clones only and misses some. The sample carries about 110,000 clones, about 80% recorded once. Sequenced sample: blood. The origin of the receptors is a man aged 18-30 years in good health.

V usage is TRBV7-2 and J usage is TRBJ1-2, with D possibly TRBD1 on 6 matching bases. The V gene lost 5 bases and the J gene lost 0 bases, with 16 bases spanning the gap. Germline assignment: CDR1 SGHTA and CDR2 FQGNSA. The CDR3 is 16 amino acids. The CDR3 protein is CASSPGGTQTNYGYTF. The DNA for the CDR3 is TGTGCCAGCAGCCCCGGGGGGACACAGACTAACTATGGCTACACCTTC.

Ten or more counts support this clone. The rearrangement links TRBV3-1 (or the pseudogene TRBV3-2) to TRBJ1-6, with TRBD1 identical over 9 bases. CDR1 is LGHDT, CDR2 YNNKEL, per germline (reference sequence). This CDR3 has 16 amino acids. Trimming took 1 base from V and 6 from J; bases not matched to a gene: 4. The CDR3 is CASSQVRDRVNSPLHF. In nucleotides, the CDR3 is TGTGCCAGCAGCCAAGTCAGGGACAGGGTTAATTCACCCCTCCACTTT.

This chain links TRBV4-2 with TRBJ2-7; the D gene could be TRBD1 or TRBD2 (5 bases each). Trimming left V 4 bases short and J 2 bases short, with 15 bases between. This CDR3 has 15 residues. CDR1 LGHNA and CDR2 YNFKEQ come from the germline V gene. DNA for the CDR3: TGTGCCAGCAGCCCAAAGGCCGGGACCCCCTACGAGCAGTACTTC. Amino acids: CASSPKAGTPYEQYF.

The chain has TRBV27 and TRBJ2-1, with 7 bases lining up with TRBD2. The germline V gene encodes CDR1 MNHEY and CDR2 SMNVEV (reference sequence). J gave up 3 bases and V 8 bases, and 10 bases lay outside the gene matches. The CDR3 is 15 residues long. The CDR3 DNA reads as TGTGCCAGCCGGGTGGGGGGGGGAGTCTACAATGAGCAGTTCTTC. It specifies CASRVGGGVYNEQFF.

CDR3 bases: TGTGCCAGCATTCGTAGCGGGGGGGAGGCCGATACGCAGTATTTT. Its protein is CASIRSGGEADTQYF. The rearrangement joins TRBV6-6 to TRBJ2-3; 11 nucleotides line up with TRBD2. The CDR3 totals 15 residues. Losses at the gene ends were 7 bases for V and 6 bases for J; bases not matched to a gene: 9. The germline gives CDR1 MNHNY, CDR2 SVGAGI (reference sequence).

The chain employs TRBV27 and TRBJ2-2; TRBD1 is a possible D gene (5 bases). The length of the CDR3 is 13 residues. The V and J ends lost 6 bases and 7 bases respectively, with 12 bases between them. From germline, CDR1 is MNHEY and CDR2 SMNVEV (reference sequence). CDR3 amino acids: CASSPRVGGELFF. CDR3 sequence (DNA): TGTGCCAGCAGCCCCAGGGTAGGCGGGGAGCTGTTTTTT.

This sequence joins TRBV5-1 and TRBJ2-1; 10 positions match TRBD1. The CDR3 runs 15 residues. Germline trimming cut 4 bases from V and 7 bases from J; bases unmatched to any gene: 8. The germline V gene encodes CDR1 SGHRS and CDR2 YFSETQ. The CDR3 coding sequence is TGCGCCAGCAGCCGGACAGGGGGAAGAAGTAATGAGCAGTTCTTC. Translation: CASSRTGGRSNEQFF.

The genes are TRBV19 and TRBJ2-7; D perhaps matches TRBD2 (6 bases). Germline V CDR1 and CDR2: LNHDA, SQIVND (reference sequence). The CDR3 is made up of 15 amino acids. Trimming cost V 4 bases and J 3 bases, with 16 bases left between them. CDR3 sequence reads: CASSTGRKTSYEQYV. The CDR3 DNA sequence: TGTGCCAGTAGTACCGGCCGGAAGACTAGCTACGAGCAGTACGTC.

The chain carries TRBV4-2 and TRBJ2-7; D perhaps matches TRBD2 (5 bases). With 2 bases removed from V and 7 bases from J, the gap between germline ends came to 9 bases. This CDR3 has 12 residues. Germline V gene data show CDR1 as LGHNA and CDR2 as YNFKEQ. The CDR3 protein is CASSQFPGEQYF. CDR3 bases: TGTGCCAGCAGCCAATTCCCGGGGGAGCAGTACTTC.

The CDR3 sequence is CASGEQSNYGYTF. The CDR3 coding sequence is TGTGCCAGCGGGGAGCAGAGTAACTATGGCTACACCTTC. The genes are TRBV2 and TRBJ1-2; unclear D gene. V was shortened by 8 bases and J by 1 base, with 11 bases between the two germline ends. Germline-derived CDR1 and CDR2 are SNHLY and FYNNEI. The CDR3 covers 13 residues.

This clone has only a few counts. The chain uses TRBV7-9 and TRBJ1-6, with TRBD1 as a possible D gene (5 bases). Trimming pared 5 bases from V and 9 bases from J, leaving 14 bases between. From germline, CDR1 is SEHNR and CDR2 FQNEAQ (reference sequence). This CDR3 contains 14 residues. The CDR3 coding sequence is TGTGCCAGCAGCCACGACAGTAGGGGTTCACCCCTCCACTTT. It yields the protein CASSHDSRGSPLHF.

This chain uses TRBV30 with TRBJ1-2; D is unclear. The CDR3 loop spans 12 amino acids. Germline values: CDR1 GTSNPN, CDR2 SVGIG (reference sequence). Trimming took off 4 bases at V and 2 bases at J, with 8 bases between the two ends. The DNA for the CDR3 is TGTGCCTGGAAACCTTCGAACTATGGCTACACCTTC. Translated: CAWKPSNYGYTF. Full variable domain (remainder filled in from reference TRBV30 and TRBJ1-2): SQTIHQWPATLVQPVGSPLSLECTVEGTSNPNLYWYRQAAGRGLQLLFYSVGIGQISSEVPQNLSASRPQDRQFILSSKKLLLSDSGFYLCAWKPSNYGYTFGSGTRLTVV.

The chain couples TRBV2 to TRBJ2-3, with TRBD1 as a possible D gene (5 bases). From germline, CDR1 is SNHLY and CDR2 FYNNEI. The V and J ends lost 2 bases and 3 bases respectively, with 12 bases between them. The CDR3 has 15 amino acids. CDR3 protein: CASSELARATDTQYF. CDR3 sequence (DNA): TGTGCCAGCAGTGAACTCGCCAGGGCTACAGATACGCAGTATTTT.

CDR3 bases: TGTGCCAGCAGTTACTCATTTCTCGGCAATGAGCAGTTCTTC. Amino acid sequence: CASSYSFLGNEQFF. This sequence joins TRBV6-2 or TRBV6-3 and TRBJ2-1; no reliable D call. Trimming removed 0 bases at V and 6 bases at J, with 9 bases between. Germline loops: CDR1 MNHEY, CDR2 SVGEGT. This CDR3 region has 14 residues.

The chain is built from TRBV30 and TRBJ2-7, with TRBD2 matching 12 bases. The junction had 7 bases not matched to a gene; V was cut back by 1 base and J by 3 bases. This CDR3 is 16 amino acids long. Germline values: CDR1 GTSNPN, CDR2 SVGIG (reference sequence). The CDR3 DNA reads TGTGCCTGGAGTGGCCCCCTAGCGGGGGGGTACTACGAGCAGTACTTC. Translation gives CAWSGPLAGGYYEQYF.

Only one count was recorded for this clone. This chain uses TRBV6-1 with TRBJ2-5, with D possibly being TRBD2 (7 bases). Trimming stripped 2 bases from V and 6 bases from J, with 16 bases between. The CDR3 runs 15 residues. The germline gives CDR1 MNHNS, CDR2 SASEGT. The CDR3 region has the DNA TGTGCCAGCAGTGAAAGGGGGGGTCCTACGAAGACCCAGTACTTC. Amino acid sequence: CASSERGGPTKTQYF.

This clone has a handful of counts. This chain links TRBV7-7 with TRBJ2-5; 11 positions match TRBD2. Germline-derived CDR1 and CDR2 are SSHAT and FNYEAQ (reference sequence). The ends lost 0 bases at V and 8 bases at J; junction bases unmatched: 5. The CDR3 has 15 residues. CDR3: CASSLAAGTSGTQYF. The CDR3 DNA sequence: TGTGCCAGCAGCTTAGCGGCAGGGACTAGCGGTACCCAGTACTTC.

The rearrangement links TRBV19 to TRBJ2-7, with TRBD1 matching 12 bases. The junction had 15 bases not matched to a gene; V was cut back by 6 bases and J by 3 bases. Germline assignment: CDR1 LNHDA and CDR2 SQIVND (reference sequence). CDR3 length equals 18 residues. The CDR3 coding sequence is TGTGCCAGTAGATATCCCGGGACAGGGGGCGGTCCCGACTACGAGCAGTACGTC. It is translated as CASRYPGTGGGPDYEQYV.

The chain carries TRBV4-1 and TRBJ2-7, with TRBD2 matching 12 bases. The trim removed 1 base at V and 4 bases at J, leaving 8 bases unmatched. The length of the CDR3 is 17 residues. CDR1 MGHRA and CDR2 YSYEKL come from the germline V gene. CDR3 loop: CASSQGLAGGTHYEQYF. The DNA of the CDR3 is TGCGCCAGCAGCCAAGGCCTAGCGGGGGGGACCCATTACGAGCAGTACTTC.

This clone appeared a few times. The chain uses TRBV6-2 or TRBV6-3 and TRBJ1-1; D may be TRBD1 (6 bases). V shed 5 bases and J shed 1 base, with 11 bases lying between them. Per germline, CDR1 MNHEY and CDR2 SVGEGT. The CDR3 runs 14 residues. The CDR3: CASSKPTGNTEAFF. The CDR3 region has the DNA TGTGCCAGCAGTAAACCGACAGGGAACACTGAAGCTTTCTTT.

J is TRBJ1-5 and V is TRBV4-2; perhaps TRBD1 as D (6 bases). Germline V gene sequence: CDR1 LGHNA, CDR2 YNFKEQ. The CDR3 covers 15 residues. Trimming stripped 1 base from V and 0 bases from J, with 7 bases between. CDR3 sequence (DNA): TGTGCCAGCAGCCAAGGACAGGCTAGCAATCAGCCCCAGCATTTT. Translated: CASSQGQASNQPQHF.

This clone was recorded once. CDR3 nucleotides: TGCGCCAGCAGCCAAGTGGGAGGGGGCGCAGGTGAAAAACTGTTTTTT. This translates into CASSQVGGGAGEKLFF. This sequence joins TRBV4-1 and TRBJ1-4; 7 bases align to TRBD1. In germline, CDR1 is MGHRA, CDR2 YSYEKL. V was pared by 1 base and J by 7 bases, with 9 bases of the junction left unmatched. This CDR3 is built from 16 residues.

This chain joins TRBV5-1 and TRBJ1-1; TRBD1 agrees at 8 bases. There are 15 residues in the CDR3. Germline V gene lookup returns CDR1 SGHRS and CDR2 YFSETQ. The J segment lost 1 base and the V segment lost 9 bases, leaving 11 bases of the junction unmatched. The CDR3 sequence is CATSPDGQGNTEAFF. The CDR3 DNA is TGCGCCACCTCACCCGATGGACAGGGGAACACTGAAGCTTTCTTT.

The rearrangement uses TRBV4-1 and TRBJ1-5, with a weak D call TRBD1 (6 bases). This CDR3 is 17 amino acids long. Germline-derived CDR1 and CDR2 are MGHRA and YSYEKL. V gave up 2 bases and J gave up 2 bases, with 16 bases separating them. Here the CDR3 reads CASSQLPQGTGNQPQHF. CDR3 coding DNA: TGCGCCAGCAGCCAACTCCCACAGGGAACGGGCAATCAGCCCCAGCATTTT.

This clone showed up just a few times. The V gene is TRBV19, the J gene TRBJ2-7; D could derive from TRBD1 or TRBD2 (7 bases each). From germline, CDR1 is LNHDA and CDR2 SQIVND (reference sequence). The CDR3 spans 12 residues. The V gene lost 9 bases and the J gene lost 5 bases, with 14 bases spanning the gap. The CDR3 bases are TGTGCCAGCTCAGGGGGGGGCAACGAGCAGTACTTC. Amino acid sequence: CASSGGGNEQYF.

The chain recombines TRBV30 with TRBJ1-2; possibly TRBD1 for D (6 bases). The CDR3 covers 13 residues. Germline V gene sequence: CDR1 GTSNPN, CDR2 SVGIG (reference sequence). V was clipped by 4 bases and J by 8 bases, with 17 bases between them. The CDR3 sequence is CAWTQDQGKGYTF. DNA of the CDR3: TGTGCCTGGACCCAGGACCAGGGGAAGGGCTACACCTTC.

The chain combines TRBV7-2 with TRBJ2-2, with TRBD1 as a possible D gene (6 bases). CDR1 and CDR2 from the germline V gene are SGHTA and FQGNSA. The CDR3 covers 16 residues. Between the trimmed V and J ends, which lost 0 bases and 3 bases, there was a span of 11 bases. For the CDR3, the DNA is TGTGCCAGCAGCTTAGCCCTATACAGGGACACCGGGGAGCTGTTTTTT. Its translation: CASSLALYRDTGELFF.

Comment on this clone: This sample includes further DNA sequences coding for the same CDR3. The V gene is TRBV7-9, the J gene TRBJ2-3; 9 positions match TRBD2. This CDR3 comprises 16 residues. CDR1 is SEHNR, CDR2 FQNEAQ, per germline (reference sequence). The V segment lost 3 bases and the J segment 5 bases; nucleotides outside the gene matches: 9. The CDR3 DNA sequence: TGTGCCAGCAGCTTGGCGGGGGGGCTCCCGGGAGATACGCAGTATTTT. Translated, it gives CASSLAGGLPGDTQYF. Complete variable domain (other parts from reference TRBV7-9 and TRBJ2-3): DTGVSQNPRHKITKRGQNVTFRCDPISEHNRLYWYRQTLGQGPEFLTYFQNEAQLEKSRLLSDRFSAERPKGSFSTLEIQRTEQGDSAMYLCASSLAGGLPGDTQYFGPGTRLTVL.

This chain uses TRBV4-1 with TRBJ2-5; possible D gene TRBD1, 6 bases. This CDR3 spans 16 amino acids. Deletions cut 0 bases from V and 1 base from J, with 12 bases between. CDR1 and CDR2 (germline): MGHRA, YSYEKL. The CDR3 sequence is CASSQDPGQAQETQYF. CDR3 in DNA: TGCGCCAGCAGCCAAGATCCGGGACAAGCCCAAGAGACCCAGTACTTC.

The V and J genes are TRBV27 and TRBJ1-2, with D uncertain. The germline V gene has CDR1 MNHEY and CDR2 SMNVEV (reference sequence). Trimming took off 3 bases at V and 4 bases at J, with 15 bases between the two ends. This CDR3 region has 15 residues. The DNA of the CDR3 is TGTGCCAGCAGTTTGGGAGTTGGTTCCCCCTATGGCTACACCTTC. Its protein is CASSLGVGSPYGYTF.